This record concerns one T cell receptor beta chain sequence. In the study's own analysis: Amplified reference gene primers provided the basis for estimating nucleated cell counts. Clones were read by immunoSEQ multiplex PCR, and TCRdb kept only the in-frame ones, dropping some. V, J and clone size are taken as reported in that table, and D and trimming were inferred from the DNA itself. Of tens of thousands of clones in the sample, 65% to 85% were seen once. This entry is derived from a study of blood T cell repertoires in COVID-19. On the study more broadly: Specimens from acute and convalescent COVID-19 originated in the United States, Italy and Spain. From T cells, B-cell-depleted T cells, or PBMCs came the material, which was cDNA or gDNA.

V lost 11 bases and J lost 6; bases outside the gene matches: 11. Germline V lookup: CDR1 SNHLY, CDR2 FYNNEI. The CDR3 length is 13 residues. The chain links TRBV2 to TRBJ1-2; TRBD1 aligns across 8 bases. The receptor was isolated from a human donor in a cohort sampled during active COVID-19. The specimen was peripheral blood. The CDR3 DNA is TGTGCCGTCCTACCCGGGACAGGTCATGGCTACACCTTC. Its translation is CAVLPGTGHGYTF.